These 31 T cell receptor beta chains share one sample of origin, sequenced in a study of T cell responses to AZD1222 COVID-19 vaccine. Repertoires were generated with immunoSEQ multiplex PCR, while TCRdb's copy carries only in-frame clones and drops some. The sample includes about 150,000 clones, 88% seen only once; the top ten take around 16%. The starting material was peripheral blood, obtained on day 0 of AZD1222 vaccination. Receptor source: an adult in good health.

The chain recombines TRBV7-6 with TRBJ2-6; 9 nucleotides align to TRBD1. Trimming at V came to 1 base and at J to 0 bases, leaving 4 bases not matched to a gene. The CDR3 contains 18 residues. Germline V gene sequence: CDR1 SGHVS, CDR2 FNYEAQ. In nucleotides, the CDR3 is TGTGCCAGCAGCTTAGTGGACAGGGGAGGCTCTGGGGCCAACGTCCTGACTTTC. It is translated as CASSLVDRGGSGANVLTF.

The chain uses TRBV5-1 and TRBJ1-6; D ambiguous. The V end lost 0 bases, the J end lost 2 bases, and 6 bases lay between the germline ends. This CDR3 comprises 15 residues. Per the germline V gene, CDR1 is SGHRS and CDR2 is YFSETQ. The CDR3 bases are TGCGCCAGCAGCTTGGCGGCAGCCTATAATTCACCCCTCCACTTT. Translating gives CASSLAAAYNSPLHF. Drawing the rest from reference TRBV5-1 and TRBJ1-6, the complete variable domain is KAGVTQTPRYLIKTRGQQVTLSCSPISGHRSVSWYQQTPGQGLQFLFEYFSETQRNKGNFPGRFSGRQFSNSRSEMNVSTLELGDSALYLCASSLAAAYNSPLHFGNGTRLTVT.

Turning to this clone: The identical CDR3 is also encoded by other nucleotide sequences in the sample. The gene calls are TRBV12-3 or TRBV12-4 and TRBJ1-2; D possibly corresponds to TRBD1 (5 bases). V was trimmed by 5 bases and J by 5 bases, leaving 9 bases between them. The CDR3 is 12 amino acids. CDR3 DNA: TGTGCCAGCAGTCCCCAGGGTTATGGCTACACCTTC. Protein sequence: CASSPQGYGYTF.

This chain links TRBV18 with TRBJ2-7, with TRBD2 matching 9 bases. V lost 0 bases, J lost 4 bases, and 7 bases stayed unmatched. The germline V gene encodes CDR1 KGHSH and CDR2 LQKENI. CDR3 size: 16 residues. The DNA for the CDR3 is TGTGCCAGCTCACCACCGGGACAGCGGGGGGCTTACGAGCAGTACTTC. Amino acid sequence: CASSPPGQRGAYEQYF.

The rearrangement uses TRBV9 and TRBJ2-1; weak D call: TRBD2 (6 bases). Germline V gives CDR1 SGDLS, CDR2 YYNGEE. The CDR3 extends over 17 amino acids. Trimming shortened V by 2 bases and J by 0 bases, and 15 bases separated the two germline ends. CDR3 DNA: TGTGCCAGCAGCGTGAGCGGGCAAACTCGCTCCTACAATGAGCAGTTCTTC. This translates into CASSVSGQTRSYNEQFF.

CDR3: CASRRDGQGSYGYTF. The CDR3 DNA reads as TGTGCCAGCAGACGCGACGGACAGGGAAGCTATGGCTACACCTTC. V is TRBV6-5 and J is TRBJ1-2, with 8 positions matching TRBD1. J lost 4 bases, V lost 6 bases, and 10 bases had no gene match. Germline assignment: CDR1 MNHEY and CDR2 SVGAGI. The CDR3 extends over 15 amino acids.

V is TRBV7-2 and J is TRBJ1-5; tentatively, D is TRBD1 (6 bases). Germline V gene lookup returns CDR1 SGHTA and CDR2 FQGNSA. The CDR3 is made up of 14 amino acids. Trimming removed 7 bases at V and 3 bases at J, with 13 bases between. The CDR3 reads CASTPGQPNQPQHF. The CDR3 nucleotides read TGTGCCAGCACCCCAGGACAGCCCAATCAGCCCCAGCATTTT.

This chain connects TRBV7-8 to TRBJ1-6, with D unresolved. Germline V CDR1 and CDR2: SGHVS, FQNEAQ. Between the trimmed V and J ends, which lost 3 bases and 10 bases, there was a span of 7 bases. This CDR3 has 12 residues. CDR3: CASSFSGSPLHF. CDR3 DNA sequence: TGTGCCAGCAGCTTCTCCGGGTCACCCCTCCACTTT. The full variable domain, in which reference TRBV7-8 and TRBJ1-6 provide the parts outside the CDR3, is GAGVSQSPRYKVAKRGQDVALRCDPISGHVSLFWYQQALGQGPEFLTYFQNEAQLDKSGLPSDRFFAERPEGSVSTLKIQRTQQEDSAVYLCASSFSGSPLHFGNGTRLTVT.

CDR3 DNA: TGCGCCAGCAGCCCAAAACCCGGGGTACCGGGGGGGCTGGGCCAGCCCCAGCATTTT. It specifies CASSPKPGVPGGLGQPQHF. V usage is TRBV5-1 and J usage is TRBJ1-5, with a weak D call TRBD1 (6 bases). The CDR3 sequence is 19 residues long. The germline V and J ends were trimmed by 4 bases and 7 bases, with 30 bases remaining between them. CDR1 is SGHRS and CDR2 is YFSETQ in the germline V gene. The full variable domain, completed using reference TRBV5-1 and TRBJ1-5, is KAGVTQTPRYLIKTRGQQVTLSCSPISGHRSVSWYQQTPGQGLQFLFEYFSETQRNKGNFPGRFSGRQFSNSRSEMNVSTLELGDSALYLCASSPKPGVPGGLGQPQHFGDGTRLSIL.

CDR3 nucleotides: TGCGCCAGCAGCCAAGCCCTTAGCGGGGGAAAATACGAGCAGTACTTC. Its translation is CASSQALSGGKYEQYF. The gene calls are TRBV4-3 and TRBJ2-7; TRBD2 aligns across 9 bases. Germline CDR1 LGHNA, CDR2 YSLEER. Trimming took 1 base from V and 4 from J; bases not matched to a gene: 8. CDR3 length: 16 amino acids.

The chain recombines TRBV3-1 (or the pseudogene TRBV3-2) with TRBJ2-7, with D possibly being TRBD1 (6 bases). This CDR3 is 13 amino acids long. Trimming removed 5 bases from V and 3 bases from J, with 11 bases in between. Per the germline V gene, CDR1 is LGHDT and CDR2 is YNNKEL (reference sequence). CDR3 sequence: CASSSRTDYEQYF. The DNA of the CDR3 is TGTGCCAGCAGCTCGCGGACAGACTACGAGCAGTACTTC.

This chain links TRBV6-5 with TRBJ1-5, with D hard to call. The CDR3 totals 14 residues. Per the germline V gene, CDR1 is MNHEY and CDR2 is SVGAGI. V lost 5 bases, J lost 2 bases, and 10 bases lay in between. In nucleotides, the CDR3 is TGTGCCAGCAGTCTAAATGGGGGCAATCAGCCCCAGCATTTT. Translated, it gives CASSLNGGNQPQHF.

The genes are TRBV19 and TRBJ2-1; 9 bases are a match to TRBD1. Germline V gene data show CDR1 as LNHDA and CDR2 as SQIVND (reference sequence). J gave up 7 bases and V 4 bases, and 5 bases lay outside the gene matches. The CDR3 spans 14 residues. In nucleotides, the CDR3 is TGTGCCAGTAGTACAGAGGACAGGGGAAATGAGCAGTTCTTC. It specifies CASSTEDRGNEQFF.

This clone appeared once. The chain couples TRBV24-1 to TRBJ2-3; D remains unclear. This CDR3 region has 15 residues. CDR1 is KGHDR, CDR2 SFDVKD, per germline. V was shortened by 0 bases and J by 1 base, with 7 bases between the two germline ends. This CDR3 is CATSDLPQGTDTQYF. CDR3 nucleotides: TGTGCCACCAGTGATTTGCCCCAGGGCACAGATACGCAGTATTTT.

V is TRBV18 and J is TRBJ1-1, with a possible D match to TRBD1 (6 bases). This CDR3 region has 16 residues. V was shortened by 3 bases and J by 1 base, with 15 bases between the two germline ends. Germline CDR1 KGHSH, CDR2 LQKENI. CDR3 protein: CASSPRGEWGNTEAFF. In DNA, the CDR3 is TGTGCCAGCTCACCCAGGGGCGAATGGGGGAACACTGAAGCTTTCTTT.

The chain links TRBV28 to TRBJ1-1; 8 bases map to TRBD1. After removal of 3 bases from V and 1 base from J, the junction contained 4 bases not matched to a gene. CDR1 and CDR2 from the germline V gene are MDHEN and SYDVKM. The CDR3 totals 15 residues. The CDR3 bases are TGTGCCAGCAGTTTGTACACAGGGGGGAACACTGAAGCTTTCTTT. Its translation is CASSLYTGGNTEAFF.

This clone was detected once. This chain joins TRBV18 and TRBJ1-6; D not certain. The ends were cut back, 3 bases at V and 14 bases at J, with 23 bases in the middle. The CDR3 consists of 16 residues. Germline-derived CDR1 and CDR2 are KGHSH and LQKENI. Here the CDR3 reads CASSPEDPAGRETLHF. In nucleotides, the CDR3 is TGTGCCAGCTCACCTGAGGACCCCGCAGGACGGGAGACCCTCCACTTT.

The table lists this clone with a few counts. The CDR3 is CASSPWDRGVTNQPQHF. CDR3 DNA sequence: TGTGCCAGCTCACCTTGGGACAGGGGCGTGACAAATCAGCCCCAGCATTTT. V gene TRBV18 combines with J gene TRBJ1-5; 10 nucleotides match TRBD1. The CDR3 is made up of 17 amino acids. CDR1 is KGHSH, CDR2 LQKENI, per germline. With 3 bases clipped from V and 4 bases from J, the junction kept 9 bases outside the gene matches.

The chain is built from TRBV6-5 and TRBJ2-5, with unresolved D. Germline assignment: CDR1 MNHEY and CDR2 SVGAGI. The CDR3 has 12 residues. The germline V and J ends were trimmed by 5 bases and 3 bases, with 7 bases remaining between them. CDR3 sequence reads: CASSSLKETQYF. DNA of the CDR3: TGTGCCAGCAGTAGTCTCAAAGAGACCCAGTACTTC.

This clone was found once. The chain uses TRBV19 and TRBJ2-5, with 10 bases that match TRBD1. V was pared by 4 bases and J by 4 bases, with 3 bases of the junction left unmatched. CDR3 size: 14 residues. The germline gives CDR1 LNHDA, CDR2 SQIVND (reference sequence). CDR3 coding DNA: TGTGCCAGTAGTAGAGACAGGGGGCGAGAGACCCAGTACTTC. Its translation: CASSRDRGRETQYF.

V is TRBV28 and J is TRBJ1-3; D is undetermined. V gave up 3 bases and J gave up 2 bases, with 11 bases separating them. CDR1 MDHEN and CDR2 SYDVKM come from the germline V gene. There are 15 residues in the CDR3. The CDR3: CASSFPGHTGNTIYF. CDR3 nucleotides: TGTGCCAGCAGTTTCCCAGGTCACACTGGAAACACCATATATTTT.

The chain joins TRBV2 to TRBJ2-7, with 9 bases lining up with TRBD1. Germline CDR1 reads SNHLY; CDR2 reads FYNNEI. The CDR3 totals 12 residues. V gave up 4 bases and J gave up 7 bases; unmatched junction bases: 2. Here the CDR3 DNA reads TGTGCCAGCAGTGGGACAGGGGTAGAGCAGTACTTC. The encoded protein is CASSGTGVEQYF.

This sequence joins TRBV30 and TRBJ1-5; TRBD1 might be the D (5 bases). V lost 4 bases to trimming and J lost 2 bases, with 18 bases between them. The CDR3 covers 16 residues. CDR1 GTSNPN and CDR2 SVGIG come from the germline V gene (reference sequence). The CDR3 sequence is CAWTGATAMGNQPQHF. The CDR3 coding sequence is TGTGCCTGGACCGGGGCCACGGCGATGGGCAATCAGCCCCAGCATTTT.

Worth noting for this clone: Lacking the conserved final phenylalanine or tryptophan, this CDR3 likely reflects a read error. It is unclear where the CDR3 begins or ends on the DNA, so no DNA is shown, and the CDR3 is as TCRdb lists it. The gene calls are TRBV28 and TRBJ1-1; TRBD1 is the table's D call and was not checked against the DNA. The germline gives CDR1 MDHEN, CDR2 SYDVKM. The CDR3 comprises 9 residues, both ends counted. CDR3 loop: CASSRTGRG.

The chain couples TRBV5-6 to TRBJ2-6; D is tentatively TRBD1 or TRBD2 (5 bases each). This CDR3 contains 18 residues. The V gene's germline CDR1 is SGHDT and CDR2 YYEEEE. Trimming cost V 2 bases and J 2 bases, with 17 bases left between them. CDR3: CASSFLRPGGTGANVLTF. Written as DNA, the CDR3 is TGTGCCAGCAGCTTTTTAAGGCCTGGGGGAACTGGGGCCAACGTCCTGACTTTC.

The chain recombines TRBV11-3 with TRBJ1-1; the match to TRBD1 covers 8 bases. The CDR3 has 13 amino acids. Unmatched junction bases numbered 4, after V lost 5 bases and J lost 5 bases. The germline gives CDR1 SGHNT, CDR2 YENEEA. Here the CDR3 reads CASSATGGTEAFF. The CDR3 DNA is TGTGCCAGCAGCGCCACAGGGGGGACTGAAGCTTTCTTT.

V gene TRBV19 combines with J gene TRBJ2-7; no firm D call. The CDR3 is 14 residues long. The germline gives CDR1 LNHDA, CDR2 SQIVND (reference sequence). Trimming stripped 5 bases from V and 0 bases from J, with 11 bases between. CDR3 residues: CASSFRLDSYEQYF. In nucleotides, the CDR3 is TGTGCCAGTAGTTTCCGACTTGACTCCTACGAGCAGTACTTC.

The CDR3 sequence: CASLKSGQGNYGYTF. For the CDR3, the DNA is TGTGCCAGCCTCAAATCGGGACAGGGGAACTATGGCTACACCTTC. The V and J genes are TRBV27 and TRBJ1-2, with 10 bases fitting TRBD1. Trimming removed 8 bases from V and 2 bases from J; junction bases left unmatched: 8. Germline V gene lookup returns CDR1 MNHEY and CDR2 SMNVEV (reference sequence). The CDR3 contains 15 residues.

The V and J genes are TRBV3-1 (or the pseudogene TRBV3-2) and TRBJ1-3; D ambiguous. This CDR3 is 12 amino acids long. Trimming took 1 base from V and 8 from J, leaving 6 bases between them. Per germline, CDR1 LGHDT and CDR2 YNNKEL (reference sequence). The CDR3 DNA reads as TGTGCCAGCAGCCAAGTTGAAGACACCATATATTTT. As protein: CASSQVEDTIYF.

The rearrangement links TRBV10-3 to TRBJ2-7; D tentatively reads TRBD1 or TRBD2 (5 bases each). CDR3 length: 13 residues. Germline V gives CDR1 ENHRY, CDR2 SYGVKD. Trimming cost V 4 bases and J 2 bases, with 9 bases left between them. CDR3 residues: CAISAGPAYEQYF. CDR3 coding DNA: TGTGCCATCAGTGCGGGGCCAGCCTACGAGCAGTACTTC.

This CDR3 reads CASSLYRDGEAFF. CDR3 sequence (DNA): TGTGCCAGCAGTTTATACAGGGACGGCGAAGCTTTCTTT. The chain uses TRBV27 and TRBJ1-1; possible D gene TRBD1, 6 bases. This CDR3 region has 13 residues. Germline V gives CDR1 MNHEY, CDR2 SMNVEV (reference sequence). Trimming shortened V by 1 base and J by 8 bases, and 11 bases separated the two germline ends.